Below, 27 T cell receptor beta chains from the same sample are listed, as sequenced in a study of Ad26.COV2.S vaccination and SARS-CoV-2 variants. Here immunoSEQ multiplex PCR was the method, and the copy in TCRdb shows in-frame clones only, minus some. This repertoire shows 350,000 to 450,000 clones, about 90% found once; its top ten account for 3% to 4%. The specimen was peripheral blood, collected after recovery from COVID-19. The receptors were gathered from a human donor who had recovered from COVID-19.

The gene calls are TRBV19 and TRBJ1-2; D uncertain. CDR1 is LNHDA, CDR2 SQIVND, per germline (reference sequence). The CDR3 is made up of 14 amino acids. V shed 7 bases and J shed 3 bases, with 15 bases lying between them. For the CDR3, the DNA is TGTGCCAGTACGGATCGAGGGTATGACTATGGCTACACCTTC. Translating it yields CASTDRGYDYGYTF.

This clone was counted once. The chain has TRBV6-6 and TRBJ2-2; D perhaps matches TRBD2 (6 bases). The CDR3 has 16 amino acids. Per germline, CDR1 MNHNY and CDR2 SVGAGI (reference sequence). V lost 5 bases to trimming and J lost 0 bases, with 13 bases between them. The CDR3 nucleotides read TGTGCCAGCAGTCCGCGGACGGGGGCGAACACCGGGGAGCTGTTTTTT. It translates to CASSPRTGANTGELFF.

The chain uses TRBV20-1 and TRBJ2-5; perhaps TRBD1 as D (5 bases). V was cut by 3 bases and J by 1 base, with 15 bases left in between. This CDR3 is 15 amino acids long. Germline V gene data show CDR1 as DFQATT and CDR2 as SNEGSKA (reference sequence). The CDR3 spells CSASRGGASQETQYF. In nucleotides, the CDR3 is TGCAGTGCTAGTAGAGGTGGGGCCTCCCAAGAGACCCAGTACTTC.

This chain uses TRBV5-4 with TRBJ2-3; D possibly corresponds to TRBD2 (6 bases). This CDR3 has 15 amino acids. The germline CDR1 and CDR2 sequences are SGHNT and YYREEE (reference sequence). V dropped 4 bases and J dropped 2 bases, with 14 bases sitting between them. The CDR3 loop is CASSPWDSSTDTQYF. Here the CDR3 DNA reads TGTGCCAGCAGCCCATGGGACTCATCCACAGATACGCAGTATTTT.

The CDR3 sequence is CASSYSEYDQAFF. The CDR3, as DNA: TGTGCCAGCAGTTACTCGGAGTACGACCAAGCTTTCTTT. The chain links TRBV6-5 to TRBJ1-1; D is unclear. V shed 0 bases and J shed 9 bases, with 11 bases lying between them. Germline V CDR1 and CDR2: MNHEY, SVGAGI. The CDR3 is made up of 13 amino acids.

Comments on this clone: The same CDR3 also results from other DNA sequences found in this sample. The gene calls are TRBV7-8 and TRBJ2-2, with 7 bases aligning to TRBD2. The germline CDR1 and CDR2 sequences are SGHVS and FQNEAQ. The CDR3 is made up of 16 amino acids. The trim removed 5 bases at V and 2 bases at J, leaving 8 bases unmatched. CDR3: CASSPTGGTNTGELFF. The CDR3 DNA sequence: TGTGCCAGCAGCCCCACGGGAGGCACTAACACCGGGGAGCTGTTTTTT.

This chain connects TRBV7-2 to TRBJ1-2; tentative D call: TRBD1 (6 bases). The CDR3 runs to 15 residues. Between the trimmed V and J ends, which lost 3 bases and 2 bases, there was a span of 13 bases. Germline V gives CDR1 SGHTA, CDR2 FQGNSA. DNA of the CDR3: TGTGCCAGCAGCTTGGGAGGGGGGGCAAACTATGGCTACACCTTC. It translates to CASSLGGGANYGYTF.

The chain recombines TRBV11-2 with TRBJ2-5; TRBD2 matches 14 bases. V lost 0 bases to trimming and J lost 10 bases; unmatched junction nucleotides: 16. Germline CDR1 and CDR2: SGHAT and FQNNGV. The CDR3 totals 19 residues. CDR3 loop: CASSLEGLAGGHGLRNQYF. Written as DNA, the CDR3 is TGTGCCAGCAGCTTAGAAGGACTAGCGGGGGGCCATGGCTTGAGGAACCAGTACTTC.

The rearrangement joins TRBV9 to TRBJ1-5; D is unclear. The CDR3 is 13 amino acids. Trimming removed 3 bases at V and 5 bases at J, with 9 bases between. CDR1 is SGDLS and CDR2 is YYNGEE in the germline V gene. CDR3: CASSARSDQPQHF. In nucleotides, the CDR3 is TGTGCCAGCAGCGCGAGGAGCGATCAGCCCCAGCATTTT.

The V gene is TRBV2, the J gene TRBJ1-2; D is undetermined. V shed 3 bases and J shed 5 bases, with 10 bases lying between them. This CDR3 is 13 amino acids long. Germline assignment: CDR1 SNHLY and CDR2 FYNNEI. The CDR3 reads CASSEDPGYGYTF. The CDR3, as DNA: TGTGCCAGCAGTGAGGACCCAGGTTATGGCTACACCTTC. Variable domain in full (rest from reference TRBV2 and TRBJ1-2): EPEVTQTPSHQVTQMGQEVILRCVPISNHLYFYWYRQILGQKVEFLVSFYNNEISEKSEIFDDQFSVERPDGSNFTLKIRSTKLEDSAMYFCASSEDPGYGYTFGSGTRLTVV.

On this clone: At one end the junction does not follow the germline gene, possibly because of a read error. The chain links TRBV12-3 or TRBV12-4 to TRBJ2-5; 15 nucleotides agree with TRBD2. This CDR3 comprises 13 residues. CDR3 bases: TGTGCCAGCAGTTGGGGACTAGCGGGGGGATTAGACTTC. This sequence encodes CASSWGLAGGLDF.

The rearrangement uses TRBV23-1 and TRBJ1-6; D possibly corresponds to TRBD1 (6 bases). TRBV23-1 is an ORF for which the function is uncertain. The length of the CDR3 is 22 residues. The V end was cut by 0 bases, the J end by 8 bases, with 32 bases between. The CDR3 protein is CASSQSLLRRGHIVKLDSPLHF. Written as DNA, the CDR3 is TGCGCCAGCAGTCAATCCCTTCTTCGGAGGGGACACATTGTAAAACTTGATTCACCCCTCCACTTT.

V usage is TRBV7-2 and J usage is TRBJ2-2, with 9 bases identical to TRBD2. The CDR3 covers 15 residues. J lost 3 bases, V lost 5 bases, and 4 bases had no gene match. Germline V gene data show CDR1 as SGHTA and CDR2 as FQGNSA. The CDR3 DNA follows: TGTGCCAGCAGCCAGGGACTAGCCCACACCGGGGAGCTGTTTTTT. This sequence encodes CASSQGLAHTGELFF.

This chain connects TRBV15 to TRBJ1-6; D call uncertain. The V gene lost 1 base and the J gene lost 8 bases, with 6 bases spanning the gap. This CDR3 region has 13 residues. Germline CDR1 and CDR2: LNHNV and YYDKDF (reference sequence). The CDR3 nucleotides are TGTGCCACCAGCAGAGTTTCGTATTCACCCCTCCACTTT. Protein sequence: CATSRVSYSPLHF. The variable domain in full, completed from reference TRBV15 and TRBJ1-6, reads DAMVIQNPRYQVTQFGKPVTLSCSQTLNHNVMYWYQQKSSQAPKLLFHYYDKDFNNEADTPDNFQSRRPNTSFCFLDIRSPGLGDTAMYLCATSRVSYSPLHFGNGTRLTVT.

This clone was recorded a few times. The chain recombines TRBV2 with TRBJ1-6; D remains unclear. The CDR3 has 18 amino acids. Trimming shortened V by 2 bases and J by 7 bases, and 21 bases separated the two germline ends. Germline loops: CDR1 SNHLY, CDR2 FYNNEI. The CDR3 sequence is CASSEPRGGRAGNSPLHF. Written as DNA, the CDR3 is TGTGCCAGCAGTGAACCCCGAGGAGGCCGGGCGGGGAATTCACCCCTCCACTTT.

This chain joins TRBV4-3 and TRBJ2-1; a weak D match, TRBD2 (7 bases). The CDR3 length is 16 residues. Trimming pared 2 bases from V and 3 bases from J, leaving 14 bases between. The V gene's germline CDR1 is LGHNA and CDR2 YSLEER. In nucleotides, the CDR3 is TGCGCCAGCAGCCAAACACGGGGGGCTCGCTACAATGAGCAGTTCTTC. Protein sequence: CASSQTRGARYNEQFF.

This sequence joins TRBV4-2 and TRBJ1-4, with D possibly being TRBD1 (6 bases). Trimming shortened V by 2 bases and J by 8 bases, and 15 bases separated the two germline ends. The germline V gene encodes CDR1 LGHNA and CDR2 YNFKEQ. This CDR3 region has 15 residues. The CDR3: CASSQNRAAIEKLFF. The CDR3 DNA sequence: TGTGCCAGCAGCCAAAACAGGGCCGCCATAGAAAAACTGTTTTTT.

The chain joins TRBV21-1 to TRBJ2-7; the table's D gene call, TRBD1, was not cross checked with the DNA. TRBV21-1 is a documented pseudogene. The CDR3 sequence is 16 residues long. CDR3 residues: CASSTCRDRTGYEQYF. CDR3 nucleotides: TGTGCCAGCAGCACATGTAGAGACAGGACTGGTTACGAGCAGTACTTC.

The CDR3 nucleotides are TGCGCCAGCAGACTTCCGGGACAGAGCTCCTACGAGCAGTACTTC. Translation gives CASRLPGQSSYEQYF. The rearrangement joins TRBV5-1 to TRBJ2-7, with 7 nucleotides matching TRBD1. J lost 0 bases, V lost 5 bases, and 8 bases had no gene match. The CDR3 totals 15 residues. Looked up from germline, CDR1 is SGHRS and CDR2 is YFSETQ.

The chain couples TRBV5-1 to TRBJ2-1; D is perhaps TRBD1 or TRBD2 (5 bases each). V was pared by 2 bases and J by 10 bases, with 13 bases between. CDR1 and CDR2 from the germline V gene are SGHRS and YFSETQ. The CDR3 is made up of 13 amino acids. In nucleotides, the CDR3 is TGCGCCAGCAGCTTTACTAGGGGTAACGAGCAGTTCTTC. Its protein product is CASSFTRGNEQFF.

The J gene is TRBJ2-5, the V gene TRBV3-1 (or the pseudogene TRBV3-2); TRBD2 agrees at 12 bases. The germline gives CDR1 LGHDT, CDR2 YNNKEL (reference sequence). The CDR3 is 17 residues long. Trimming cost V 1 base and J 2 bases; bases outside gene matches: 5. The CDR3 loop is CASSQAWLAGGQETQYF. CDR3 in DNA: TGTGCCAGCAGCCAAGCCTGGCTAGCGGGGGGGCAAGAGACCCAGTACTTC.

V is TRBV9 and J is TRBJ1-6, with D possibly matching TRBD1 (6 bases). Trimming pared 3 bases from V and 10 bases from J, leaving 26 bases between. CDR1 and CDR2 from the germline V gene are SGDLS and YYNGEE. This CDR3 region has 18 residues. The CDR3 DNA reads TGTGCCAGCAGCGCGCAGGACAGCTCGTCCCCGCGGCAATCACCCCTCCACTTT. Its protein is CASSAQDSSSPRQSPLHF.

The rearrangement uses TRBV7-9 and TRBJ2-5, with TRBD2 identical over 8 bases. V shed 5 bases and J 1 base; nucleotides not matched to a gene: 12. CDR1 is SEHNR and CDR2 is FQNEAQ in the germline V gene (reference sequence). The CDR3 runs 17 residues. The CDR3 DNA reads TGTGCCAGCAGCCCTGGCGATGCGGGGGGCCCCCAAGAGACCCAGTACTTC. Its protein product is CASSPGDAGGPQETQYF.

The chain uses TRBV27 and TRBJ2-2; D perhaps matches TRBD1 (5 bases). Trimming took off 6 bases at V and 3 bases at J, with 17 bases between the two ends. The germline gives CDR1 MNHEY, CDR2 SMNVEV (reference sequence). CDR3 length: 16 residues. Here the CDR3 reads CASSFVGVSYTGELFF. CDR3 DNA sequence: TGTGCCAGCAGCTTCGTAGGGGTTTCATACACCGGGGAGCTGTTTTTT.

The CDR3 region has the DNA TGTGCCAGCAGCTTAGTCACACAGGGTTCCTTTTACAATGAGCAGTTCTTC. This gives the protein CASSLVTQGSFYNEQFF. The genes are TRBV7-2 and TRBJ2-1, with a tentative D call TRBD1 (6 bases). Germline CDR1 SGHTA, CDR2 FQGNSA. The CDR3 has 17 amino acids. V lost 1 base and J lost 4, with 17 bases in between.

This chain uses TRBV7-6 with TRBJ2-1, with 7 bases identical to TRBD1. Germline V gene data show CDR1 as SGHVS and CDR2 as FNYEAQ. The CDR3 is 15 residues long. V was pared by 5 bases and J by 8 bases, with 12 bases of the junction left unmatched. The CDR3 is CASSPRVRGRDEQFF. In nucleotides, the CDR3 is TGTGCCAGCAGCCCCCGGGTGAGGGGGCGGGATGAGCAGTTCTTC.

This rearrangement joins TRBV5-5 to TRBJ1-3; D perhaps matches TRBD1 (5 bases). The CDR3 sequence is 15 residues long. The ends were cut back, 0 bases at V and 3 bases at J, with 10 bases in the middle. Germline V lookup: CDR1 SGHKS, CDR2 YYEKEE (reference sequence). The DNA for the CDR3 is TGTGCCAGCAGCTTGGTTCAGGGTGGTGGAAACACCATATATTTT. Translating gives CASSLVQGGGNTIYF. The full variable domain, with the rest looked up from reference TRBV5-5 and TRBJ1-3, is DAGVTQSPTHLIKTRGQQVTLRCSPISGHKSVSWYQQVLGQGPQFIFQYYEKEERGRGNFPDRFSARQFPNYSSELNVNALLLGDSALYLCASSLVQGGGNTIYFGEGSWLTVV.